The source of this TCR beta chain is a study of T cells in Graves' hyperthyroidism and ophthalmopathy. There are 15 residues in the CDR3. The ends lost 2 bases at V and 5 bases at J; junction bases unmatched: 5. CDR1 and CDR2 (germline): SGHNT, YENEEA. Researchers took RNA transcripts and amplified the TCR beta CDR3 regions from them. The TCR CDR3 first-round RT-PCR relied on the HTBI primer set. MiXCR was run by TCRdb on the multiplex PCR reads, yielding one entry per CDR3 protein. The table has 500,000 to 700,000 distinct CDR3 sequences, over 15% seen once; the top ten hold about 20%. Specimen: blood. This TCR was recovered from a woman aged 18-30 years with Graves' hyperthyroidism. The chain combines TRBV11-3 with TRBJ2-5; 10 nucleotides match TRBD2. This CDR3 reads CASSLSAGGLETQYF. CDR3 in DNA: TGTGCCAGCAGCTTATCAGCGGGGGGGCTGGAGACCCAGTACTTC. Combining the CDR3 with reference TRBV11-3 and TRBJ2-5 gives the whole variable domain EAGVVQSPRYKIIEKKQPVAFWCNPISGHNTLYWYLQNLGQGPELLIRYENEEAVDDSQLPKDRFSAERLKGVDSTLKIQPAELGDSAVYLCASSLSAGGLETQYFGPGTRLLVL.